Included here is one T cell receptor beta chain sequence, with context. Antigen: not known. At one boundary the junction diverges from the germline segment, which might be a read error. Per sample, a minimum of 6 million PBMCs were isolated. Primers used in a second PCR of roughly 6 to 11 cycles were a sample-barcoded 5' primer and a J-beta primer mix. Each cDNA molecule received a tag from a template-switch adaptor that had 12 random nucleotides. A single record per CDR3 protein comes from TCRdb applying MiXCR to the 5' RACE reads. The sample has under 850,000 distinct CDR3 sequences, about 34% seen once. The data derive from a study of blood T cells in healthy people across ages. General study results and limits: Bulk PBMC profiling left naive and antigen-experienced comparisons inconclusive.

Germline V CDR1 and CDR2: MNHEY, SVGAGI. The CDR3 contains 13 residues. The sample was blood. J is TRBJ2-3 and V is TRBV6-5; D perhaps matches TRBD1 (5 bases). The sequence derives from a man aged 18 to 35 in good health. The CDR3 spells CASSSTRGLTQYF. The CDR3 nucleotides read TGCGCCAGCAGTTCTACAAGGGGCCTCACGCAGTATTTT.